This TCR beta chain came from a study of beta chain features in type 1 diabetes. Background on the study: Across the samples, more than 85 million sorted cells were examined in total.

Germline V gives CDR1 SEHNR, CDR2 FQNEAQ (reference sequence). The CDR3 sequence is 16 residues long. Trimming took off 0 bases at V and 0 bases at J, with 10 bases between the two ends. Expressed TCRB transcripts were sequenced after all isolated RNA was converted to cDNA. This table comes from immunoSEQ multiplex PCR, and its TCRdb copy is limited to in-frame clones, with some not included. In the table there are about half a million clones, 11% of which are singletons. The authors obtained over 95% purity in all sorted populations. This sequence originates from a woman aged 18-29 years in good health. V gene TRBV7-9 combines with J gene TRBJ2-3, with a weak D call TRBD2 (5 bases). Sequenced sample: naive CD4+ T cells from blood. The CDR3, as DNA: TGTGCCAGCAGCTTAGCGGACTTTCCTAGCACAGATACGCAGTATTTT. Protein: CASSLADFPSTDTQYF.